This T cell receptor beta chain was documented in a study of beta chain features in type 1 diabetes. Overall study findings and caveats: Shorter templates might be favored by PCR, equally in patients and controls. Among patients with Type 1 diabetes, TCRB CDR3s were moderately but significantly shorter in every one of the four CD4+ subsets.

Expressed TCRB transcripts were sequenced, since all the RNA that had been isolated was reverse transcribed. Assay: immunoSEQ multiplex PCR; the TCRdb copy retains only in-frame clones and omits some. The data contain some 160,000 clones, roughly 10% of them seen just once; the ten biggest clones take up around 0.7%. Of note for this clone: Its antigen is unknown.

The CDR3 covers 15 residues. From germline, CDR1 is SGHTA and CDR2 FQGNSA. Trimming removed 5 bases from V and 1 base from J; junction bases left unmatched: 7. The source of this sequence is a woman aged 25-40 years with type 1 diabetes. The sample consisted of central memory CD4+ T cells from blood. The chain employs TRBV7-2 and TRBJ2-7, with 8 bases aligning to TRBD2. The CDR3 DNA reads TGTGCCAGCAGCGTCTCGGGGGGGTCATCCTACGAGCAGTACTTC. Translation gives CASSVSGGSSYEQYF.